Following are 10 T cell receptor beta chains from one sample sequenced in a study of T cell responses to AZD1222 COVID-19 vaccine. Repertoires were generated with immunoSEQ multiplex PCR, while TCRdb's copy carries only in-frame clones and drops some. The data show 150,000 to 200,000 clones, with approximately 90% seen just once and around 1.3% held by the top ten. The sequencing here drew on peripheral blood, taken 28 days after the second AZD1222 dose. The receptor set was obtained from an adult who received the AZD1222 COVID-19 vaccine.

In DNA form, the CDR3 reads TGTGCTACCGCAAGCGGGAGCACCGGGGAGCTGTTTTTT. Protein product: CATASGSTGELFF. The chain couples TRBV28 to TRBJ2-2; TRBD2 agrees at 8 bases. Germline loops: CDR1 MDHEN, CDR2 SYDVKM. The CDR3 totals 13 residues. Filled out from reference TRBV28 and TRBJ2-2, the complete variable domain reads DVKVTQSSRYLVKRTGEKVFLECVQDMDHENMFWYRQDPGLGLRLIYFSYDVKMKEKGDIPEGYSVSREKKERFSLILESASTNQTSMYLCATASGSTGELFFGEGSRLTVL.

The CDR3 reads CASSQEFRPHPNYGYTF. CDR3 nucleotide sequence: TGCGCCAGCAGCCAAGAATTCCGGCCTCATCCCAACTATGGCTACACCTTC. The rearrangement uses TRBV4-3 and TRBJ1-2; no reliable D call. CDR3 size: 17 residues. Germline CDR1 is LGHNA and CDR2 is YSLEER. Trimming cost V 0 bases and J 2 bases, with 16 bases left between them.

This chain connects TRBV25-1 to TRBJ2-7; TRBD2 aligns across 7 bases. V lost 4 bases to trimming and J lost 3 bases; unmatched junction nucleotides: 3. Germline-derived CDR1 and CDR2 are MGHDK and SYGVNS. This CDR3 contains 13 residues. This CDR3 is CASSVASGYEQYF. CDR3 nucleotide sequence: TGTGCCAGCAGTGTGGCTAGCGGCTACGAGCAGTACTTC.

The chain carries TRBV2 and TRBJ1-4; TRBD1 matches 10 bases. V lost 6 bases and J lost 5; bases outside the gene matches: 12. This CDR3 region has 17 residues. The germline V gene has CDR1 SNHLY and CDR2 FYNNEI. CDR3: CASSTGTGARGNEKLFF. The CDR3 DNA reads TGTGCCAGCAGCACCGGGACAGGGGCGCGAGGAAATGAAAAACTGTTTTTT.

The V gene is TRBV24-1, the J gene TRBJ2-3; D gene unclear. Between the trimmed V and J ends, which lost 0 bases and 5 bases, there was a span of 2 bases. Germline CDR1 is KGHDR and CDR2 is SFDVKD. This CDR3 is 12 amino acids long. CDR3 loop: CATSDLGDTQYF. The CDR3 DNA reads as TGTGCCACCAGTGATTTGGGAGATACGCAGTATTTT.

The V gene is TRBV4-2, the J gene TRBJ1-2; possibly TRBD1 for D (5 bases). This CDR3 is built from 15 residues. Trimming cost V 8 bases and J 1 base, with 17 bases left between them. In germline, CDR1 is LGHNA, CDR2 YNFKEQ. The CDR3 DNA reads TGTGCCAGCCGACCCCAGCAGGGAAGTAACTATGGCTACACCTTC. It translates to CASRPQQGSNYGYTF.

The chain is built from TRBV27 and TRBJ1-3; D is possibly TRBD1 (5 bases). Trimming cost V 4 bases and J 0 bases, with 13 bases left between them. The CDR3 covers 16 residues. CDR1 MNHEY and CDR2 SMNVEV come from the germline V gene (reference sequence). The DNA of the CDR3 is TGTGCCAGCAGTTCGGGGAGGGGCAGCTCTGGAAACACCATATATTTT. Protein sequence: CASSSGRGSSGNTIYF.

V gene TRBV9 combines with J gene TRBJ1-2; possibly TRBD1 for D (5 bases). The CDR3 has 16 residues. The germline V gene has CDR1 SGDLS and CDR2 YYNGEE. V gave up 4 bases and J gave up 5 bases, with 21 bases separating them. CDR3 in amino acids: CASSRTLDTEIYGYTF. The CDR3 DNA follows: TGTGCCAGCAGCCGAACACTGGACACCGAAATATATGGCTACACCTTC.

The CDR3 coding sequence is TGTGCCAGCAGCTCGGGACTAGCGGGAGCCTACGAGCAGTACTTC. This gives the protein CASSSGLAGAYEQYF. The chain joins TRBV11-2 to TRBJ2-7; 14 bases line up with TRBD2. Germline values: CDR1 SGHAT, CDR2 FQNNGV. The CDR3 has 15 amino acids. The junction had 1 base not matched to a gene; V was cut back by 4 bases and J by 2 bases.

The rearrangement links TRBV5-1 to TRBJ1-5; tentative D call: TRBD1 (6 bases). Germline lookup yields CDR1 SGHRS and CDR2 YFSETQ. Trimming removed 2 bases from V and 8 bases from J, with 14 bases in between. This CDR3 contains 14 residues. CDR3 in amino acids: CASSFGGDREPQHF. CDR3 coding DNA: TGCGCCAGCAGCTTTGGGGGCGATCGGGAGCCCCAGCATTTT.